Detailed here is one T cell receptor (beta chain). There is no known antigen for this receptor. Base qualities were left out, and no much larger clone turns up one base away. Read against the paper, the sample's time point label means: baseline before first vaccination. Samples from vaccinated people were obtained from the UK trials COV001 and COV002, which included a single-blind randomized controlled phase 2/3 trial of AZD1222 (ChAdOx1 nCoV-19) in healthy adults. For TCRbeta chain sequencing, PBMC samples from trial participants were taken at day 0 and at day 28 after the second dose. The CDR3 regions of human TCRbeta chains were subjected to immunosequencing. The study's own analysis went as follows. TCRs in the repertoires were compared against a reference library of SARS-CoV-2-specific TCRs that had been generated with the MIRA antigen-specificity platform. Breadth was defined as the fraction of unique TCRs that were SARS-CoV-2-associated, and depth was defined as the fraction of total T cells that were SARS-CoV-2-associated. Using the MIRA data, each spike-specific TCR was assigned both to the spike region to which the TCR was reactive and to a CD4 or CD8 class. Log10-transformed breadth and depth values were compared by one-way ANOVA with Sidak's multiple comparisons tests. The clones in this table, taken by TCRdb from immuneACCESS, are in-frame only. Not every clone is retained; where verified, under half of the shortfall comes from an unresolved V gene, and the cause of the rest is unknown. The V and J calls and clone size come from that table; D and trimming were worked out from the DNA. A total of approximately 140,000 clones appear in this sample, 88% of them only once. The ten largest make up more than 13% of the sample.

The cysteine opens and the phenylalanine closes a CDR3 of 17 amino acids. Here the CDR3 DNA is all that survives: 51 bases in frame from base 1. The junction carries 11 bases between V and J, which are trimmed by 2 bases and 0 bases respectively. CDR1 WSHSY and CDR2 SAAADI are derived from the germline V gene. The sample originates from a study of T cell responses to AZD1222 COVID-19 vaccine (dated by TCRdb to the early 2020s). In terms of the full investigation: AZD1222 recipients whose second dose came at about 4 weeks and those whose second dose came at about 12 weeks were combined into one group, since spike-specific TCR depth and breadth did not differ between the two schedules. TCR sequencing covered fewer than 250 trial participants: approximately 200 given two doses of AZD1222 and about 26 given two doses of MenACWY control vaccine. Trial participants were enrolled into age subgroups of 18-55, 56-69 and 70-plus years, which contained around 150, 28 and 57 TCR-sequenced participants, respectively.

Results the study describes overall, beyond this receptor: In the small 56-69-year group, the increase in depth fell short of significance, most likely because of low power. Vaccine-associated CD4 TCRs spanned the whole spike protein, with dominant responses in regions 160-218 and 743-854. Participants were mostly white British and included more females than males, and it was suggested by the authors that clonal diversity may have been underestimated. Because no samples from the day 14 peak response were available, repertoires could be characterized only after the peak T cell response. Only a handful of AZD1222 recipients were SARS-CoV-2 seropositive at baseline, limiting conclusions about previously exposed vaccinees. Nearly half of unique spike-specific TCRs reportedly recognized epitopes outside regions mutated in the B.1.351 and B.1.1.7 variants. A significant rise in spike-specific TCR breadth and depth was observed after two AZD1222 doses relative to day 0 and relative to MenACWY recipients.

This chain joins TRBV10-2 to TRBJ1-6; no D segment can be confidently identified. The input for sequencing was peripheral blood, taken on day 0 of AZD1222 vaccination. The TCR comes from an adult in good health. The CDR3 amino acid sequence is: CASSEDSPGSYNSPLHF. The sequenced DNA is TGCGCCAGCAGTGAGGACTCCCCGGGCTCCTATAATTCACCCCTCCACTTT.